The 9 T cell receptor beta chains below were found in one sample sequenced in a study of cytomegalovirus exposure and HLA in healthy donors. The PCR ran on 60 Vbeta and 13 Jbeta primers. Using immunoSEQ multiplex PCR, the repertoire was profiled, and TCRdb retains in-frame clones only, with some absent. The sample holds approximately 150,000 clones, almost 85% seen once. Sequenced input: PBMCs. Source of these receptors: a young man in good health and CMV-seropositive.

The CDR3 spells CASSAGTPFYGYTF. The DNA for the CDR3 is TGTGCCAGCAGCGCAGGGACACCATTCTATGGCTACACCTTC. The chain has TRBV7-9 and TRBJ1-2, with a tentative D call TRBD1 (6 bases). The CDR3 covers 14 residues. The germline gives CDR1 SEHNR, CDR2 FQNEAQ (reference sequence). Deletions cut 5 bases from V and 4 bases from J, with 14 bases between.

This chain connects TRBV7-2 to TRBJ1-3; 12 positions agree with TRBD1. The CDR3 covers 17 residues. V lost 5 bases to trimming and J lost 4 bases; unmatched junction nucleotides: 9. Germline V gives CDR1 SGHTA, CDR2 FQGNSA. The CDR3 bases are TGTGCCAGCAGCGCTAGGGACAGGGGGCCGGTGGGAAACACCATATATTTT. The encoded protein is CASSARDRGPVGNTIYF.

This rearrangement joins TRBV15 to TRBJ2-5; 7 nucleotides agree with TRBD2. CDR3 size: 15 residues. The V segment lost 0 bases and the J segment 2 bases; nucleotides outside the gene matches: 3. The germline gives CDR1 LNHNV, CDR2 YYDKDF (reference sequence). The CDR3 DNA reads TGTGCCACCAGCAGAGATCCTAGCGGACAAGAGACCCAGTACTTC. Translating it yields CATSRDPSGQETQYF. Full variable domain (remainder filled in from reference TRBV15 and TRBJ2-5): DAMVIQNPRYQVTQFGKPVTLSCSQTLNHNVMYWYQQKSSQAPKLLFHYYDKDFNNEADTPDNFQSRRPNTSFCFLDIRSPGLGDTAMYLCATSRDPSGQETQYFGPGTRLLVL.

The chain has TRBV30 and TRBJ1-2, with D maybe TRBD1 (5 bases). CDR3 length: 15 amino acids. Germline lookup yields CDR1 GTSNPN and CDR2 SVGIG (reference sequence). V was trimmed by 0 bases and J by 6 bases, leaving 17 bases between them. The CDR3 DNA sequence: TGTGCCTGGAGTGTAGGTCAGGGTATGGGTCATGGCTACACCTTC. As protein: CAWSVGQGMGHGYTF.

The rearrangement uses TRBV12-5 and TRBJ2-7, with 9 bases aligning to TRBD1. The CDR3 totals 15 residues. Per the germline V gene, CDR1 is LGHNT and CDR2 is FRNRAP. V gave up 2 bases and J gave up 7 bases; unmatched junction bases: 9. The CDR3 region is CASGLNRDRAVEQYF. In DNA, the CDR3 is TGTGCTAGTGGTTTGAACCGGGACAGGGCTGTGGAGCAGTACTTC.

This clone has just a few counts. The CDR3 nucleotides are TGTGCCAGCAGCTTGAGGGGATCGGGGGGCGCGTCAGAAAAACTGTTTTTT. It encodes CASSLRGSGGASEKLFF. The chain combines TRBV4-2 with TRBJ1-4; tentatively, D is TRBD1 (6 bases). CDR1 and CDR2 from the germline V gene are LGHNA and YNFKEQ. V was pared by 5 bases and J by 8 bases, with 24 bases between. The CDR3 has 17 amino acids.

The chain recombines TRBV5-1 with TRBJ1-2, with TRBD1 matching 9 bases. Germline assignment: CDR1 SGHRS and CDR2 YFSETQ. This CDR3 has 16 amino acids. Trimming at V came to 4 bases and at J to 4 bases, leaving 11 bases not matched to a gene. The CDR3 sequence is CASSTSPGQGPYGYTF. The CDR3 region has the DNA TGCGCCAGCAGCACTTCCCCGGGACAGGGACCCTATGGCTACACCTTC. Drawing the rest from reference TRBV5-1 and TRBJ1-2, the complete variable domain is KAGVTQTPRYLIKTRGQQVTLSCSPISGHRSVSWYQQTPGQGLQFLFEYFSETQRNKGNFPGRFSGRQFSNSRSEMNVSTLELGDSALYLCASSTSPGQGPYGYTFGSGTRLTVV.

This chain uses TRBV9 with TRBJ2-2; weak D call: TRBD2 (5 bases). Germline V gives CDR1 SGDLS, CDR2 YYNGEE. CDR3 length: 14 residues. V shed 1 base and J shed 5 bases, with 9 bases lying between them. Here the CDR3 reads CASSVNGVTGELFF. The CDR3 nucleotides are TGTGCCAGCAGCGTAAACGGGGTTACCGGGGAGCTGTTTTTT.

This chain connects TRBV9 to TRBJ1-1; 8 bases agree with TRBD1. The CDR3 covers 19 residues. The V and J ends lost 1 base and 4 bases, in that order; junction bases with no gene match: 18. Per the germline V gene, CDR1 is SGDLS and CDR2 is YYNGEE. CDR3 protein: CASSVSPRGLLVGGTEAFF. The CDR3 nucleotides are TGTGCCAGCAGCGTATCTCCCAGGGGGCTTTTGGTGGGCGGCACTGAAGCTTTCTTT.